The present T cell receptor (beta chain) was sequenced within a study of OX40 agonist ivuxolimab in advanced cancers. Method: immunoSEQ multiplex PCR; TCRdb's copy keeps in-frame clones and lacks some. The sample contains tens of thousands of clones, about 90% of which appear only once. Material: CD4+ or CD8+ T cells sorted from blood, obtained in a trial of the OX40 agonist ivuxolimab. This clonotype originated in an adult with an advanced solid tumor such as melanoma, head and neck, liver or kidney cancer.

The CDR3 reads CASSQVPDVFMDTQYF. CDR3 nucleotide sequence: TGTGCCAGCAGCCAAGTCCCGGACGTTTTCATGGATACGCAGTATTTT. The chain is built from TRBV14 and TRBJ2-3; no clear D gene. The CDR3 totals 16 residues. V was cut by 1 base and J by 6 bases, with 17 bases left in between. Germline V gene lookup returns CDR1 SGHDN and CDR2 FVKESK.